The T cell receptor beta chain under discussion was sequenced for a study of blood T cell repertoires in COVID-19. Study context: Samples came from the United States, Italy and Spain, spanning acute and convalescent COVID-19.

With V trimmed by 5 bases and J by 8 bases, 11 bases remained unmatched. The germline V gene encodes CDR1 SGHAT and CDR2 FQNNGV. The CDR3 length is 15 residues. Clones were read by immunoSEQ multiplex PCR, and TCRdb kept only the in-frame ones, dropping some. This table has around 200,000 clones, roughly nine tenths appearing once. V gene TRBV11-2 combines with J gene TRBJ2-1; 8 bases align to TRBD1. This receptor was obtained from a woman in her 50s with acute or convalescent COVID-19. Sequencing was done on a sample of peripheral blood. The CDR3 nucleotides read TGTGCCAGCAGCGGGTCTAGGACAGGGTTGCATGAGCAGTTCTTC. This codes for CASSGSRTGLHEQFF.